The 6 T cell receptor beta chains listed next were all sequenced from one sample in a study of cytomegalovirus exposure and HLA in healthy donors. PCR primers comprised 60 Vbeta and 13 Jbeta primers. Only in-frame clones appear in the TCRdb table, and some are missing; sequencing was by immunoSEQ multiplex PCR. The sample yields around 180,000 clones, 70% to 90% seen once. Sequenced sample: PBMCs. All receptors come from a girl aged 10-17 years in good health and CMV-seropositive.

The rearrangement joins TRBV7-8 to TRBJ2-5; the match to TRBD2 covers 16 bases. The CDR3 extends over 18 amino acids. CDR1 SGHVS and CDR2 FQNEAQ come from the germline V gene. V trimming: 3 bases; J trimming: 5 bases; junction bases outside the gene matches: 9. CDR3 sequence reads: CASSFSPGLAGGHETQYF. DNA of the CDR3: TGTGCCAGCAGCTTTTCGCCGGGACTAGCGGGGGGGCACGAGACCCAGTACTTC. The full variable domain, completed using reference TRBV7-8 and TRBJ2-5, is GAGVSQSPRYKVAKRGQDVALRCDPISGHVSLFWYQQALGQGPEFLTYFQNEAQLDKSGLPSDRFFAERPEGSVSTLKIQRTQQEDSAVYLCASSFSPGLAGGHETQYFGPGTRLLVL.

The V and J genes are TRBV7-9 and TRBJ1-2, with D possibly being TRBD1 (5 bases). Trimming stripped 0 bases from V and 1 base from J, with 9 bases between. The CDR3 has 15 amino acids. CDR1 and CDR2 from the germline V gene are SEHNR and FQNEAQ (reference sequence). In DNA form, the CDR3 reads TGTGCCAGCAGCTTAGCGCGGGGGAGTAACTATGGCTACACCTTC. Translation gives CASSLARGSNYGYTF. The whole variable domain, remainder taken from reference TRBV7-9 and TRBJ1-2, is DTGVSQNPRHKITKRGQNVTFRCDPISEHNRLYWYRQTLGQGPEFLTYFQNEAQLEKSRLLSDRFSAERPKGSFSTLEIQRTEQGDSAMYLCASSLARGSNYGYTFGSGTRLTVV.

The J gene is TRBJ1-2, the V gene TRBV19; the match to TRBD1 covers 10 bases. Per the germline V gene, CDR1 is LNHDA and CDR2 is SQIVND (reference sequence). The CDR3 covers 16 residues. Germline trimming cut 5 bases from V and 2 bases from J; bases unmatched to any gene: 8. The CDR3 loop reads CASSDIRDRGNYGYTF. In DNA, the CDR3 is TGTGCCAGTAGTGACATCCGGGACAGGGGCAACTATGGCTACACCTTC.

This chain links TRBV19 with TRBJ2-7; no clear D gene. The CDR3 extends over 14 amino acids. Per germline, CDR1 LNHDA and CDR2 SQIVND (reference sequence). Trimming cost V 3 bases and J 0 bases, with 9 bases left between them. CDR3 sequence reads: CASSIGYSSYEQYF. The DNA of the CDR3 is TGTGCCAGTAGTATCGGGTATAGCTCCTACGAGCAGTACTTC.

The CDR3, as DNA: TGTGCCAGCTCTCCCGCCGGGACTTCCTACGAGCAGTACTTC. It specifies CASSPAGTSYEQYF. This sequence joins TRBV18 and TRBJ2-7, with D possibly TRBD2 on 6 matching bases. CDR1 and CDR2 (germline): KGHSH, LQKENI. V was shortened by 6 bases and J by 1 base, with 13 bases between the two germline ends. The CDR3 contains 14 residues.

The chain carries TRBV7-6 and TRBJ2-7, with D perhaps TRBD2 (5 bases). The CDR3 has 16 residues. The germline gives CDR1 SGHVS, CDR2 FNYEAQ. Trimming removed 1 base from V and 3 bases from J, with 16 bases in between. In DNA form, the CDR3 reads TGTGCCAGCAGCTTAGTTGCGGGCCGTAGTGACTACGAGCAGTACTTC. Residues: CASSLVAGRSDYEQYF.